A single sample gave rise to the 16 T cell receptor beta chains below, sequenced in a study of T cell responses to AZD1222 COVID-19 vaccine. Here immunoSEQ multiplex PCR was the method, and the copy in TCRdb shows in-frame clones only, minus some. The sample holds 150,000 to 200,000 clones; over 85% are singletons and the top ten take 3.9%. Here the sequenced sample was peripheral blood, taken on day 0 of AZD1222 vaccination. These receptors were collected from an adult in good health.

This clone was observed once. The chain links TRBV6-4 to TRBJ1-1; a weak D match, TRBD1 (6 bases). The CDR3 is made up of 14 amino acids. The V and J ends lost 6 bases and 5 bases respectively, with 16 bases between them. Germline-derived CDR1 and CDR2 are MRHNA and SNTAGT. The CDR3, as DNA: TGTGCCAGCAGAGAGTCGGACAGAGGGACTGAAGCTTTCTTT. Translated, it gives CASRESDRGTEAFF.

The CDR3 reads CASSSPGQADYGYTF. Here the CDR3 DNA reads TGTGCCAGCAGCTCCCCTGGGCAGGCGGACTATGGCTACACCTTC. The chain links TRBV7-2 to TRBJ1-2; D unclear. V was clipped by 4 bases and J by 3 bases, with 15 bases between them. This CDR3 is 15 amino acids long. Germline V gene lookup returns CDR1 SGHTA and CDR2 FQGNSA.

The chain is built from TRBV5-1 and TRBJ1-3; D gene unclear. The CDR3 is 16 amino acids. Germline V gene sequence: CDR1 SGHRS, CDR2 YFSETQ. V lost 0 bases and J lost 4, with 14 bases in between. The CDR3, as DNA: TGCGCCAGCAGCTTGGACGAGGGAGGGCCCGGAAACACCATATATTTT. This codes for CASSLDEGGPGNTIYF.

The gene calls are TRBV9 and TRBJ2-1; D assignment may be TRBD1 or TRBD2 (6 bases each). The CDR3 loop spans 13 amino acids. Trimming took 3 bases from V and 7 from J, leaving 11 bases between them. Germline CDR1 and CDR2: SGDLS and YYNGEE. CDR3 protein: CASSGGARNEQFF. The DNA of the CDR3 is TGTGCCAGCAGCGGGGGGGCCCGGAATGAGCAGTTCTTC.

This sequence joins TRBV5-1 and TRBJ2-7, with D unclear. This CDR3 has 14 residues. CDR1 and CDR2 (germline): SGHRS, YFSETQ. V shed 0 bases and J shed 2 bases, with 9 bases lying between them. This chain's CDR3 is CASSLGPRTYEQYF. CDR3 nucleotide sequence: TGCGCCAGCAGCTTGGGGCCCCGGACCTACGAGCAGTACTTC.

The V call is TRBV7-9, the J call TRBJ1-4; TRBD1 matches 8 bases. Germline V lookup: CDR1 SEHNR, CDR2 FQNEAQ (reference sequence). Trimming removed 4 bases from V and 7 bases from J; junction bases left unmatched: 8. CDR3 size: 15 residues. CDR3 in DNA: TGTGCCAGCAGCTCACCGAGGACAGGGTTTGAAAAACTGTTTTTT. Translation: CASSSPRTGFEKLFF.

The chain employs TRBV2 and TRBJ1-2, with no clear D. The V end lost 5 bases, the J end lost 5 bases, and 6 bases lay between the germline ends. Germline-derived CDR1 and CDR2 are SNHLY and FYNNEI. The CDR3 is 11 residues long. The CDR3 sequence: CASSIVYGYTF. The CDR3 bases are TGTGCCAGCAGTATTGTATATGGCTACACCTTC.

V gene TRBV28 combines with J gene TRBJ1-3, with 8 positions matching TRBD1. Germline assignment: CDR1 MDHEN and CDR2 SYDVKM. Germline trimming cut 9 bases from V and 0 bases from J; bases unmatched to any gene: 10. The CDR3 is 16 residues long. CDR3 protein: CASRLQGVSSGNTIYF. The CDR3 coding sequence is TGTGCCAGTAGGCTACAGGGGGTAAGCTCTGGAAACACCATATATTTT.

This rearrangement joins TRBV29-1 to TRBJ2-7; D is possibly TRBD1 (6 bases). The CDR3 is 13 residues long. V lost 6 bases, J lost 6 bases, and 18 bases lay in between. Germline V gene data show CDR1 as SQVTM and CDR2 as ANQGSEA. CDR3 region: CSVGTTGTSEQYF. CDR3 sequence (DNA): TGCAGCGTCGGTACCACCGGGACATCCGAGCAGTACTTC.

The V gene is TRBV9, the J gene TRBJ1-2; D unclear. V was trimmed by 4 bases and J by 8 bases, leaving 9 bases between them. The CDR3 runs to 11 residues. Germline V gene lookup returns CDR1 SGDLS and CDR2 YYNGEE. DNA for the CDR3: TGTGCCAGCAGCCCCCCAGAGGGCTACACCTTC. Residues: CASSPPEGYTF.

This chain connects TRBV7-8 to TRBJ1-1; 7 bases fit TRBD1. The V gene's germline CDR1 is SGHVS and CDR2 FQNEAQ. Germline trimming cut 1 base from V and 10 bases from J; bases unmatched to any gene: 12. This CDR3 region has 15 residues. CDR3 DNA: TGTGCCAGCAGCTTAGGACCCGACAGGGCCTACTTAGCTTTCTTT. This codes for CASSLGPDRAYLAFF. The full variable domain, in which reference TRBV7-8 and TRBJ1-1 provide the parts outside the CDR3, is GAGVSQSPRYKVAKRGQDVALRCDPISGHVSLFWYQQALGQGPEFLTYFQNEAQLDKSGLPSDRFFAERPEGSVSTLKIQRTQQEDSAVYLCASSLGPDRAYLAFFGQGTRLTVV.

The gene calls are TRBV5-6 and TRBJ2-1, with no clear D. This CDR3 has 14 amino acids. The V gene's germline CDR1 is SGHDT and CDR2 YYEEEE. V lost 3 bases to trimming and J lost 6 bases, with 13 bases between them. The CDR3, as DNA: TGTGCCAGCAGCTCCTGGGTGCTCTTCAATGAGCAGTTCTTC. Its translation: CASSSWVLFNEQFF.

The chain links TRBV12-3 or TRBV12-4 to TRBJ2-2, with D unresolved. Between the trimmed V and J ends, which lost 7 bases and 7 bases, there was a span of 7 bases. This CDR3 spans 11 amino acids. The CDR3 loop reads CASTIVGELFF. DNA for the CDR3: TGTGCCAGCACTATAGTCGGGGAGCTGTTTTTT.

This chain's CDR3 is CASSPQRTGVNWNTEAFF. CDR3 DNA: TGTGCCAGCTCACCACAAAGGACAGGGGTTAATTGGAACACTGAAGCTTTCTTT. This chain uses TRBV18 with TRBJ1-1, with TRBD1 matching over 9 bases. The trim removed 1 base at V and 1 base at J, leaving 10 bases unmatched. Germline assignment: CDR1 KGHSH and CDR2 LQKENI. The CDR3 is 18 residues long.

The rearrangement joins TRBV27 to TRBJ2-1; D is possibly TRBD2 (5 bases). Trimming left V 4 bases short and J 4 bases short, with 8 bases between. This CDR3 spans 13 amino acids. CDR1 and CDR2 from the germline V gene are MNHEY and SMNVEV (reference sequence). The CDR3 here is CASSSGDYNEQFF. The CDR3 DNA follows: TGTGCCAGCAGTTCCGGGGATTACAATGAGCAGTTCTTC.

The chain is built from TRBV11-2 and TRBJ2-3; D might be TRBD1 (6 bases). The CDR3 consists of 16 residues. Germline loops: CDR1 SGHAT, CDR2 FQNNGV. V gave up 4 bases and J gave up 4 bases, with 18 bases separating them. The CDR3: CASSSHRVLVADTQYF. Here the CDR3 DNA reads TGTGCCAGCAGCTCCCACAGGGTTCTAGTCGCAGATACGCAGTATTTT.